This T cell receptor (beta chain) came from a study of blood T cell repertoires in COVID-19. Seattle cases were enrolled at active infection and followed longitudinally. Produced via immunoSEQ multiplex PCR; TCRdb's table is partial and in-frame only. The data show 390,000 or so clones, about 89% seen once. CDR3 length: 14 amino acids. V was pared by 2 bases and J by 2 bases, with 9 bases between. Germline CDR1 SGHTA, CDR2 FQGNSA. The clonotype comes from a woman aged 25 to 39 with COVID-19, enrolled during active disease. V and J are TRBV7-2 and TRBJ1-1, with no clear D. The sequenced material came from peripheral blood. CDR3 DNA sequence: TGTGCCAGCAGCTTACTTTCCGTCAACACTGAAGCTTTCTTT. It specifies CASSLLSVNTEAFF.